This T cell receptor beta chain was sequenced during a study of breast tumors, draining lymph nodes, adjacent tissues (dated by TCRdb to 2016 to 2017). Broadly, across the study: The study compared TCR beta repertoires across tumor, adjacent nontumor tissue and axillary lymph nodes from breast cancer patients. The study was designed to assess the relationships and possible T-cell exchange between tumor, surrounding tissue and draining lymph node repertoires in human breast cancer. The full study reports these points: Tumor and nontumor tissue repertoires were significantly more similar in luminal-like than in basal-like breast cancer. The data were considered consistent with most tumor T cells being derived from the lymph node and subsequently expanding within tumor tissue. Tumor T-cell repertoires showed less diversity than lymph node repertoires and more diversity than nontumor tissue repertoires, and tumor T-cell repertoires showed preferential V and J gene usage. The conclusion that tumor T cells originate in lymph nodes was framed as consistent with a hypothesis rather than directly demonstrated.

CDR1 MRHNA and CDR2 SNTAGT are derived from the germline V gene. The CDR3, cysteine through phenylalanine, is 15 amino acids long. The only DNA kept is the CDR3, 45 bases in frame from the first base. Here V drops 6 bases and J drops 0 bases, and the junction holds 2 bases not matched to any gene. This clonotype was recorded many times. Its antigen is currently not known. No much larger clone is present one base from it, and per-base qualities are unavailable. The run used an Illumina HiSeq 2000. TCR beta chain libraries were generated through multiplex PCR amplification. High-throughput sequencing was used to analyze the amplified TCR beta chain products. The raw public data were reprocessed by TCRdb itself: fastp quality trimming at Q25, MiXCR clonotype calling, in-frame beta chains only. Each entry is one CDR3 protein sequence, shown with its most common DNA and genes. The sample has some 120,000 distinct CDR3 sequences on record, about 20% of them singletons. The ten biggest clones cover 3.5% to 4.5% of the sample.

Lymph node samples were obtained from the axillary draining lymph nodes of breast cancer patients. The chain couples TRBV6-4 to TRBJ2-5, with 12 junctional bases fitting TRBD2. Input material: axillary lymph node tissue. The receptor was isolated from a female donor with breast cancer. Some clones in this sample may be carry-over from other donors' samples. CDR3 region: CASSRTSGDQETQYF. The DNA sequence reads TGTGCCAGCAGCCGGACTAGCGGGGACCAAGAGACCCAGTACTTC.